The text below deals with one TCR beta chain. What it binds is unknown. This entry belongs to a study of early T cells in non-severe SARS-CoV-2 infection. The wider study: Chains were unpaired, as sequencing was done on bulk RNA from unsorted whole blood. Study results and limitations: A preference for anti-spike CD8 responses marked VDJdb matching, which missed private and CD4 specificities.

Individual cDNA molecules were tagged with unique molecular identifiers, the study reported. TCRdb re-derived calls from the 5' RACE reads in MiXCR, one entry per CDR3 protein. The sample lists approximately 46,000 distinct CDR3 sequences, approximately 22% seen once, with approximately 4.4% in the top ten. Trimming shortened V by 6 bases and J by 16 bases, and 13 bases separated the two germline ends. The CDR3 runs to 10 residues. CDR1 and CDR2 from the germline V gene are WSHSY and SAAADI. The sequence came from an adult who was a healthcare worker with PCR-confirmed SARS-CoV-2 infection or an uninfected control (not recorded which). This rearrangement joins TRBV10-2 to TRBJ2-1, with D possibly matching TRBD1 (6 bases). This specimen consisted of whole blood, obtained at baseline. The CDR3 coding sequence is TGCGCCAGCAGCGCGGACAGAGCTTTCTTC. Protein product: CASSADRAFF.